The rows below give T cell receptor beta chains drawn from one sample of a study of T cells in Graves' hyperthyroidism and ophthalmopathy. From the multiplex PCR reads, TCRdb called clonotypes with MiXCR, one entry per CDR3 protein. This sample has fewer than 550,000 distinct CDR3 sequences, with less than 20% found just once. The sample comprised blood. Receptors originate from a woman younger than 30 with Graves' hyperthyroidism. The CDR3 runs from the conserved cysteine through the conserved F or W. Each record gives: D gene, J gene, V gene, clone size, CDR3 DNA, CDR3 protein. A D gene is named only where the DNA matches it firmly. Clone size is shown for a subset of rows, as once, few, many or a class of expanded clone.

- TRBJ1-3 TRBV28 many TGTGCCAGCAGTTTTCAGGAGAGCCGAAAAACCGCTGGAAACACCATATATTTT CASSFQESRKTAGNTIYF
- TRBJ2-1 TRBV7-3 few TGTGCCAGCAGCCCCTCAGAGGCGGGGCACAATGAGCAGTTCTTC CASSPSEAGHNEQFF
- TRBJ2-3 TRBV12-3/TRBV12-4 many TGTGCCAGCATCCCCGGGGAACTTTTAACAGATACGCAGTATTTT CASIPGELLTDTQYF
TRBD2 TRBJ2-1 TRBV12-3/TRBV12-4 many TGTGCCAGCAGTTTAGCGGGAGGGCCCAGTGAGCAGTTCTTC CASSLAGGPSEQFF
- TRBJ1-5 TRBV5-1 once TGCGCCAGCAGCACCCGGACCGACAATCAGCCCCAGCATTTT CASSTRTDNQPQHF
- TRBJ2-7 TRBV6-1 - TGTGCCAGCAGCCCCCCGGACGTCTCCTACGAGCAGTACTTC CASSPPDVSYEQYF
TRBD2 TRBJ2-3 TRBV5-4 many TGTGCCAGCAGCCCTCGGACTAGCGGGGGCACAGATACGCAGTATTTT CASSPRTSGGTDTQYF
- TRBJ2-3 TRBV6-6 many TGTGCCAGCAGTTACACGGGAAGCCTGGCAGATACGCAGTATTTT CASSYTGSLADTQYF
- TRBJ1-5 TRBV7-6 many TGTGCCAGCAGCCCCCGGGCGGACAGACATATCAGCAATCAGCCCCAGCATTTT CASSPRADRHISNQPQHF
TRBD1 TRBJ2-1 TRBV5-5 many TGTGCCAGCAGCTTCGGGACAGGGGATTTCAATGAGCAGTTCTTC CASSFGTGDFNEQFF
TRBD2 TRBJ2-3 TRBV5-1 many TGCGCCAGCAGCTGGGCAGGACTAGCGGATCGCACAGATACGCAGTATTTT CASSWAGLADRTDTQYF
- TRBJ2-3 TRBV20-1 - TGCAGTGCTAAAATTAGTGGGCGCACAGATACGCAGTATTTT CSAKISGRTDTQYF
TRBD1 TRBJ2-1 TRBV15 - TGTGCCACCAGCCCCGGGACAGGGTTGGGCAATGAGCAGTTCTTC CATSPGTGLGNEQFF
TRBD1 TRBJ1-5 TRBV12-3/TRBV12-4 many TGTGCCAGCAGTCCTGGGACAGGGGTTCAGCCCCAGCATTTT CASSPGTGVQPQHF
- TRBJ1-5 TRBV12-3/TRBV12-4 many TGTGCCAGCAGCCGGACGGCTAGCAATCAGCCCCAGCATTTT CASSRTASNQPQHF
- TRBJ2-7 TRBV28 many TGTGCCAGCTGGGACGCCAGCTCCTACGAGCAGTACTTC CASWDASSYEQYF
TRBD1 TRBJ2-5 TRBV19 many TGTGCCAGTAGTAGATCGACAGGGGGCGAGACCCAGTACTTC CASSRSTGGETQYF
- TRBJ2-1 TRBV9 few TGTGCCAGCACTGGGGCTAGCTCCTACAATGAGCAGTTCTTC CASTGASSYNEQFF
TRBD2 TRBJ2-7 TRBV7-2 many TGTGCCAGCAGCATCCATAGCGGGGGGGAATCCTACGAGCAGTACTTC CASSIHSGGESYEQYF
TRBD1 TRBJ1-1 TRBV7-6 few TGTGCCAGCAGCCCCAGCCGGGACAGGGGGCTTGGTTACACTGAAGCTTTCTTT CASSPSRDRGLGYTEAFF
TRBD2 TRBJ2-1 TRBV18 - TGTGCCAGCTCACCAAGTTCGTCGTGGCGGGGGGGCCAGGATGAGCAGTTCTTC CASSPSSSWRGGQDEQFF
TRBD2 TRBJ2-7 TRBV3-1 many TGTGCCAGCAGATTGGCGGGAGAAACCTACGAGCAGTACTTC CASRLAGETYEQYF
- TRBJ1-3 TRBV7-6 - TGTGCCAGCAGCGAGAACACGGGCACCATATATTTT CASSENTGTIYF
TRBD1 TRBJ1-2 TRBV6-2/TRBV6-3 - TGTGCCAGCAGTTGGGGGGCGACAGGGAACTATGGCTACACCTTC CASSWGATGNYGYTF
TRBD2 TRBJ2-1 TRBV7-9 few TGTGCCAGCATCCCATACTCTGAGCGGGAGGGCCAGGTGGATGAGCAGTTCTTC CASIPYSEREGQVDEQFF
TRBD1 TRBJ2-3 TRBV27 many TGTGCCAGCAGTTCCGTTCCGGGACAGGGGTCAGATACGCAGTATTTT CASSSVPGQGSDTQYF
TRBD2 TRBJ2-1 TRBV3-1 many TGTGCCAGCAGCCAAGATCGGCTAGCGGGAATTAGGTACAATGAGCAGTTCTTC CASSQDRLAGIRYNEQFF
TRBD2 TRBJ2-3 TRBV27 - TGTGCCAGCAGACGGTGGCTAGCGGGAGCGCCAGATACGCAGTATTTT CASRRWLAGAPDTQYF
TRBD1 TRBJ1-5 TRBV28 - TGTGCCAGCAGTCGAAGGACAGGGGGTACGCTGTGGCCCCAGCATTTT CASSRRTGGTLWPQHF
- TRBJ2-4 TRBV19 - TGTGCCAGTAGTCTAGATTGGGGGGATGGCGAAAACATTCAGTACTTC CASSLDWGDGENIQYF
- TRBJ1-2 TRBV29-1 many TGCAGCGTTGATCGGGGTGGCGGCTACACCTTC CSVDRGGGYTF
- TRBJ2-2 TRBV20-1 many TGCAGTGCTAGTAAGCCGGCCACCGGGGAGCTGTTTTTT CSASKPATGELFF
TRBD1 TRBJ2-5 TRBV6-1 many TGTGCCAGCAAGGACAGGCTGGGAGAGACCCAGTACTTC CASKDRLGETQYF
TRBD1 TRBJ2-5 TRBV7-6 many TGTGCCAGCAGCGTTGGGGGGACAGGGAGACAAGAGACCCAGTACTTC CASSVGGTGRQETQYF
- TRBJ2-1 TRBV12-3/TRBV12-4 many TGTGCCAGCAGTTCTCGTAGCGGCGCCTACAATGAGCAGTTCTTC CASSSRSGAYNEQFF
TRBD2 TRBJ2-7 TRBV13 many TGTGCCAGCAGCTCCAGCGGGAGATCCGAGCAGTACTTC CASSSSGRSEQYF
TRBD1 TRBJ2-5 TRBV10-3 many TGTGCCATCAGGACAGGGGGCGAAGAGACCCAGTACTTC CAIRTGGEETQYF
TRBD2 TRBJ2-1 TRBV20-1 many TGCAGTGCTAATCCCGGGACTAGCGTAAGTGGTGAGCAGTTCTTC CSANPGTSVSGEQFF
TRBD1 TRBJ1-2 TRBV19 - TGTGCCAGTAGTATAGATCTGGGTCCAGGGGGTGGCTACACCTTC CASSIDLGPGGGYTF
- TRBJ2-5 TRBV7-2 many TGTGCCAGCAGCCGTATGACAGGAAGTCAAGAGACCCAGTACTTC CASSRMTGSQETQYF
TRBD1 TRBJ2-7 TRBV20-1 many TGCAGTGCTTCGACAGGGAGCTCCTACGAGCAGTACTTC CSASTGSSYEQYF
TRBD2 TRBJ2-1 TRBV10-1 - TGCGCCAGCAGTGAGCGGACTAGCGGGATGGGGAATGAGCAGTTCTTC CASSERTSGMGNEQFF
- TRBJ2-5 TRBV7-9 - TGTGCCAGCAGCTTGCTCCGGGACTTCCAAGAGACCCAGTACTTC CASSLLRDFQETQYF
- TRBJ1-5 TRBV7-9 many TGTGCCCGCCCTATTCAGTTCGGTAATAGCAATCAGCCCCAGCATTTT CARPIQFGNSNQPQHF
- TRBJ2-7 TRBV3-1 - TGTGCCAGCAGCCGTGGAGGGGGGTCCTACGAGCAGTACTTC CASSRGGGSYEQYF
- TRBJ1-2 TRBV28 - TGTGCCAGCAGCTCTACTACGATTCTCGACTATGGCTACACCTTC CASSSTTILDYGYTF
TRBD2 TRBJ2-5 TRBV4-2 - TGTGCCAGCAGCCAAGGGGACGTGGTGGCGGGAGGGCCAGAGACCCAGTACTTC CASSQGDVVAGGPETQYF
- TRBJ1-1 TRBV20-1 many TGCAGTGCTAGGGGGGGGAAGGAAGCTTTCTTT CSARGGKEAFF
TRBD2 TRBJ2-2 TRBV10-3 few TGTGCCATCAGTGACCCGGGACTAGAGGCCGGGGAGCTGTTTTTT CAISDPGLEAGELFF
TRBD1 TRBJ2-7 TRBV3-1 - TGTGCCAGCAGCCAAGACTGGGACAGGACCTACGAGCAGTACTTC CASSQDWDRTYEQYF
TRBD1 TRBJ1-6 TRBV4-1 - TGCGCCAGCAGCCGAGCAAGGGGGCGCGAAAATTCACCCCTCCACTTT CASSRARGRENSPLHF
- TRBJ2-2 TRBV12-3/TRBV12-4 few TGTGCCAGCCTCAGGGGGGGATTCACCGGGGAGCTGTTTTTT CASLRGGFTGELFF